Below are 16 T cell receptor beta chains sequenced from a single sample in a study of T cell responses to AZD1222 COVID-19 vaccine. TCRdb keeps only in-frame clones here, not all; method: immunoSEQ multiplex PCR. The sample holds roughly 69,000 clones; about four fifths are singletons and the top ten take over 13%. The sample was peripheral blood, taken 28 days after the second AZD1222 dose. These receptors all come from an adult who received the AZD1222 COVID-19 vaccine.

The CDR3 reads CASSYRGSTFGNTIYF. DNA for the CDR3: TGTGCCAGCAGTTACAGGGGTTCGACTTTTGGAAACACCATATATTTT. The chain combines TRBV6-2 or TRBV6-3 with TRBJ1-3; possibly TRBD1 for D (5 bases). The CDR3 runs 16 residues. Germline CDR1 MNHEY, CDR2 SVGEGT. Trimming pared 2 bases from V and 3 bases from J, leaving 14 bases between.

The chain has TRBV18 and TRBJ2-7; 10 bases map to TRBD2. This CDR3 has 15 amino acids. Germline CDR1 KGHSH, CDR2 LQKENI. V shed 4 bases and J 4 bases; nucleotides not matched to a gene: 7. The CDR3 region has the DNA TGTGCCAGCTCACAAAGCGGGGGGGCTGCGTACGAGCAGTACTTC. This gives the protein CASSQSGGAAYEQYF. Complete variable domain (other parts from reference TRBV18 and TRBJ2-7): NAGVMQNPRHLVRRRGQEARLRCSPMKGHSHVYWYRQLPEEGLKFMVYLQKENIIDESGMPKERFSAEFPKEGPSILRIQQVVRGDSAAYFCASSQSGGAAYEQYFGPGTRLTVT.

The chain couples TRBV28 to TRBJ1-1, with D uncertain. Between the trimmed V and J ends, which lost 11 bases and 1 base, there was a span of 14 bases. CDR3 length equals 13 residues. Germline CDR1 MDHEN, CDR2 SYDVKM. The chain's CDR3 is CAGKTRRNTEAFF. The DNA of the CDR3 is TGTGCCGGCAAGACCAGAAGGAACACTGAAGCTTTCTTT.

V gene TRBV4-1 combines with J gene TRBJ2-1; either TRBD1 or TRBD2 may fit D (5 bases each). The CDR3 extends over 17 amino acids. Per germline, CDR1 MGHRA and CDR2 YSYEKL. V was pared by 1 base and J by 3 bases, with 16 bases between. CDR3 coding DNA: TGCGCCAGCAGCCAAGGGCCGGGACCCGGACACTACAATGAGCAGTTCTTC. Protein: CASSQGPGPGHYNEQFF.

The rearrangement joins TRBV12-3 or TRBV12-4 to TRBJ1-6; TRBD1 might be the D (6 bases). Trimming took off 10 bases at V and 7 bases at J, with 14 bases between the two ends. The CDR3 consists of 13 residues. CDR3 sequence: CATGGQVNSPLHF. For the CDR3, the DNA is TGTGCCACTGGGGGACAAGTAAATTCACCCCTCCACTTT.

V and J are TRBV7-9 and TRBJ1-4, with 7 bases identical to TRBD1. Germline V lookup: CDR1 SEHNR, CDR2 FQNEAQ (reference sequence). Trimming took 6 bases from V and 3 from J; bases not matched to a gene: 4. The CDR3 totals 14 residues. The CDR3: CASRRTGANEKLFF. CDR3 in DNA: TGTGCCAGCAGGAGGACAGGCGCTAATGAAAAACTGTTTTTT.

This CDR3 reads CATSLARSREQYF. DNA for the CDR3: TGTGCCACCAGTCTGGCGAGGTCCCGCGAGCAGTACTTC. The rearrangement joins TRBV24-1 to TRBJ2-7, with unresolved D. This CDR3 is 13 amino acids long. Trimming took off 6 bases at V and 6 bases at J, with 14 bases between the two ends. Germline V gene lookup returns CDR1 KGHDR and CDR2 SFDVKD.

CDR3 loop: CASSPVRGTDTQYF. CDR3 in DNA: TGTGCCAGCAGCCCCGTGAGGGGCACAGATACGCAGTATTTT. V is TRBV11-2 and J is TRBJ2-3, with a weak D call TRBD2 (5 bases). Trimming removed 5 bases at V and 1 base at J, with 10 bases between. This CDR3 comprises 14 residues. The germline gives CDR1 SGHAT, CDR2 FQNNGV.

The gene calls are TRBV6-6 and TRBJ1-6; D not certain. The CDR3 loop spans 11 amino acids. Per germline, CDR1 MNHNY and CDR2 SVGAGI (reference sequence). Trimming took off 7 bases at V and 7 bases at J, with 5 bases between the two ends. The CDR3 sequence is CASTRNSPLHF. The DNA for the CDR3 is TGTGCCAGCACGAGAAATTCACCCCTCCACTTT.

V and J are TRBV9 and TRBJ1-1, with TRBD1 matching over 7 bases. The junction had 9 bases not matched to a gene; V was cut back by 1 base and J by 3 bases. This CDR3 region has 16 residues. In germline, CDR1 is SGDLS, CDR2 YYNGEE. For the CDR3, the DNA is TGTGCCAGCAGCGTATTGGGGACAGCCAGCTACACTGAAGCTTTCTTT. Protein: CASSVLGTASYTEAFF.

The V gene is TRBV19, the J gene TRBJ1-2; D remains ambiguous. This CDR3 has 16 amino acids. CDR1 and CDR2 from the germline V gene are LNHDA and SQIVND (reference sequence). Trimming pared 3 bases from V and 3 bases from J, leaving 17 bases between. The CDR3 DNA follows: TGTGCCAGTAGTATGGGCGGAGGAGGGCATCACTATGGCTACACCTTC. Its protein product is CASSMGGGGHHYGYTF.

This clone has just a few counts. The chain employs TRBV5-1 and TRBJ2-7; 8 nucleotides match TRBD1. Germline trimming cut 4 bases from V and 4 bases from J; bases unmatched to any gene: 7. This CDR3 comprises 14 residues. Per germline, CDR1 SGHRS and CDR2 YFSETQ. The DNA of the CDR3 is TGCGCCAGCAGCAGGGGACAGGAGGGGTACGAGCAGTACTTC. This codes for CASSRGQEGYEQYF.

J is TRBJ1-5 and V is TRBV9, with TRBD1 identical over 9 bases. CDR3 length equals 15 residues. J lost 6 bases, V lost 3 bases, and 7 bases had no gene match. Germline lookup yields CDR1 SGDLS and CDR2 YYNGEE. The CDR3 DNA is TGTGCCAGCAGCGAGGGGACAGGGACGGGTCAGCCCCAGCATTTT. This gives the protein CASSEGTGTGQPQHF.

In its sample, this clone was seen a few times. The V call is TRBV2, the J call TRBJ1-5, with 11 positions matching TRBD1. V was clipped by 4 bases and J by 5 bases; unmatched bases: 1. The CDR3 is made up of 14 amino acids. Germline V gives CDR1 SNHLY, CDR2 FYNNEI. CDR3: CASSGTGGDQPQHF. CDR3 coding DNA: TGTGCCAGCAGTGGGACAGGGGGCGATCAGCCCCAGCATTTT.

V is TRBV5-1 and J is TRBJ2-7; tentatively, D is TRBD1 or TRBD2 (5 bases each). This CDR3 contains 14 residues. V dropped 3 bases and J dropped 3 bases, with 13 bases sitting between them. Looked up from germline, CDR1 is SGHRS and CDR2 is YFSETQ. The CDR3 region is CASSYQGEGYEQYF. CDR3 bases: TGCGCCAGCAGCTACCAGGGTGAGGGCTACGAGCAGTACTTC.

The chain recombines TRBV4-3 with TRBJ2-3, with 7 bases lining up with TRBD1. In germline, CDR1 is LGHNA, CDR2 YSLEER. Germline trimming cut 3 bases from V and 2 bases from J; bases unmatched to any gene: 8. The CDR3 covers 16 residues. The CDR3 nucleotides are TGCGCCAGCAGCCATCGCCGGGACAGCTACACAGATACGCAGTATTTT. It translates to CASSHRRDSYTDTQYF.